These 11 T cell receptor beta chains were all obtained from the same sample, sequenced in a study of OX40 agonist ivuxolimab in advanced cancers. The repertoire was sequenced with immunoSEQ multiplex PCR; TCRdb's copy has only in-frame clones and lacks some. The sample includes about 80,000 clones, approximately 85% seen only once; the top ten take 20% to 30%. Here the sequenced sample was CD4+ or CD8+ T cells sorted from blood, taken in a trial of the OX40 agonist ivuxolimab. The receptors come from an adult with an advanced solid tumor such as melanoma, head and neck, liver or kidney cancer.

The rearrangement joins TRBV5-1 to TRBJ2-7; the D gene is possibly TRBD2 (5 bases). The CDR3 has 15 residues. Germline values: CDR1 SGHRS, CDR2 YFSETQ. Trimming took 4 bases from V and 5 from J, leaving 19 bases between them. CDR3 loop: CASSALLGASHEQYF. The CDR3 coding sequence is TGCGCCAGCAGCGCCCTCTTGGGAGCTTCTCACGAGCAGTACTTC.

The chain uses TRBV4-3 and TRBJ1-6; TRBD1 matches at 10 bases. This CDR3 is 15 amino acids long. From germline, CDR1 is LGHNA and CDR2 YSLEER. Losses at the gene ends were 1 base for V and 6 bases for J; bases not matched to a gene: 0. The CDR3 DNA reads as TGCGCCAGCAGCCAAGGGACAGGGGGTAATTCACCCCTCCACTTT. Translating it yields CASSQGTGGNSPLHF.

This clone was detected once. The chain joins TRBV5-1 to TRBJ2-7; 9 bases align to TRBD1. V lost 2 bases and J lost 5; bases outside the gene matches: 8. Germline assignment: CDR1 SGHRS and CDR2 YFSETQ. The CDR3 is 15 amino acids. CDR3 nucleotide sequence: TGCGCCAGCAGCTTATCTCCGGGACAGGGCCACGAGCAGTACTTC. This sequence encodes CASSLSPGQGHEQYF.

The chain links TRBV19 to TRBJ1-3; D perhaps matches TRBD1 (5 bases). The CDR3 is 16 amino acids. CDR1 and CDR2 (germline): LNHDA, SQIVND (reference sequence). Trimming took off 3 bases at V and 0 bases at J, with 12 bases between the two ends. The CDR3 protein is CASSIRGLNSGNTIYF. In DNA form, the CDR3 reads TGTGCCAGTAGTATTCGGGGACTGAACTCTGGAAACACCATATATTTT.

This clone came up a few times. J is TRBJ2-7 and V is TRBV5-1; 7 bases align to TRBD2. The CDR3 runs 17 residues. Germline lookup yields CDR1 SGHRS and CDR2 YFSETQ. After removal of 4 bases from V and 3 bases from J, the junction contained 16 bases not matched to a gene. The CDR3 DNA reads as TGCGCCAGCAGCCCCGGGATCCGGGCTAGCGGAGACTACGAGCAGTACTTC. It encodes CASSPGIRASGDYEQYF.

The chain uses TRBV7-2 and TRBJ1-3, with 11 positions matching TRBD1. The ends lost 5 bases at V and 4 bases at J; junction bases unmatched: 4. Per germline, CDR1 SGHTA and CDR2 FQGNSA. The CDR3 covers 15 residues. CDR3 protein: CASSRDRGNGNTIYF. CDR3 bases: TGTGCCAGCAGCAGGGACAGGGGGAACGGAAACACCATATATTTT.

The CDR3 DNA reads as TGTGCCTGGAGTCTCCGAAGCTTGGGCAGGGAGATTGGAAACACCATATATTTT. It yields the protein CAWSLRSLGREIGNTIYF. V gene TRBV30 combines with J gene TRBJ1-3, with a possible D match to TRBD1 (5 bases). Trimming took off 2 bases at V and 3 bases at J, with 23 bases between the two ends. The CDR3 runs to 18 residues. Germline V lookup: CDR1 GTSNPN, CDR2 SVGIG (reference sequence).

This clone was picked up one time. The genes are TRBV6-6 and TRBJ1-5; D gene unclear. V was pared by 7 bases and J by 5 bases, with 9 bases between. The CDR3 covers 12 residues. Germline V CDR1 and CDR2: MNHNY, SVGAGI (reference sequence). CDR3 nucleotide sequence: TGTGCCAGCAAGCAGGAGGATCAGCCCCAGCATTTT. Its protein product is CASKQEDQPQHF.

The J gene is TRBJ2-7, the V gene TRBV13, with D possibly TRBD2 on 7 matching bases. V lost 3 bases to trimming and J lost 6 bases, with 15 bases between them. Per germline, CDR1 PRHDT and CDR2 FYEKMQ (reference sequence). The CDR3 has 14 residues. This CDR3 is CASSFGGRVPEQYF. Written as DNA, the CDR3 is TGTGCCAGCAGCTTCGGGGGGCGAGTTCCCGAGCAGTACTTC. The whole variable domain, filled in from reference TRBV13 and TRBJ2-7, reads AAGVIQSPRHLIKEKRETATLKCYPIPRHDTVYWYQQGPGQDPQFLISFYEKMQSDKGSIPDRFSAQQFSDYHSELNMSSLELGDSALYFCASSFGGRVPEQYFGPGTRLTVT.

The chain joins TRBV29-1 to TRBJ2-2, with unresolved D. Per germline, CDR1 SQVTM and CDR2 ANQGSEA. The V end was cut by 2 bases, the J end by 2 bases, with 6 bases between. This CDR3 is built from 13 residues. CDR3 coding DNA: TGCAGCGTTGAATTACTTAACACCGGGGAGCTGTTTTTT. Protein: CSVELLNTGELFF.

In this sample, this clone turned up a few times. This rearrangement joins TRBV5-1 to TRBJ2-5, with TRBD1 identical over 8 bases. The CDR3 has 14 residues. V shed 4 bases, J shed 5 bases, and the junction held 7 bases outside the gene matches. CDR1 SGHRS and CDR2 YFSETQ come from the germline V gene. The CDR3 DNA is TGCGCCAGCAGCGAAGGACAGGGATACGAGACCCAGTACTTC. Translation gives CASSEGQGYETQYF.